This T cell receptor (beta chain) was captured by sequencing in a study of CD8+ T cells in alopecia areata. Whole-study results and caveats: Clonality in lesional scalp, especially alopecia totalis/universalis, exceeded that of normal scalp.

A word on this clone: The antigen remains undetermined.

Peripheral blood samples and lesional scalp punch biopsies were obtained from alopecia areata patients. Reverse transcription of extracted RNA yielded cDNA, which provided the sequencing template. Measured with immunoSEQ multiplex PCR; TCRdb has only the in-frame clones, and not every one. The sample holds 180,000 or so clones, roughly 60% seen once. The TCR sequence derives from a human donor with alopecia areata. Sequenced here: CD4+ T cells sorted from blood, sampled at week 0.

The CDR3 nucleotides are TGTGCCAGCAGGGACGGGAGGTTCAAGCAGGGGTTGACCACCGGGGAGCTGTTTTTT. Its translation: CASRDGRFKQGLTTGELFF. The chain links TRBV7-8 to TRBJ2-2; D is possibly TRBD2 (7 bases). Germline-derived CDR1 and CDR2 are SGHVS and FQNEAQ. V was shortened by 6 bases and J by 4 bases, with 27 bases between the two germline ends. This CDR3 comprises 19 residues.